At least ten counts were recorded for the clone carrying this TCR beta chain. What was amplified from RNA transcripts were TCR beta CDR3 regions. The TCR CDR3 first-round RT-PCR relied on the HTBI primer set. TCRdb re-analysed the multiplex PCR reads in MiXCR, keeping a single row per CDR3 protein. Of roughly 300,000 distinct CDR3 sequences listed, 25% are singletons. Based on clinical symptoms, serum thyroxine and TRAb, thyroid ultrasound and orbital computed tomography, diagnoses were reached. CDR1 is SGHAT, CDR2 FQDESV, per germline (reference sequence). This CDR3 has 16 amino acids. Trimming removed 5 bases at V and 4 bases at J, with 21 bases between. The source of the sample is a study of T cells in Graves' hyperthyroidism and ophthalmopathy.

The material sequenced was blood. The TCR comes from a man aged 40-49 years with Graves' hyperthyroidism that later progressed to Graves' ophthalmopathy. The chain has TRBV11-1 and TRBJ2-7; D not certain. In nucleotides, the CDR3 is TGTGCCAGCAGCAGAATCGGGCAGGTTTTAGGATACGAGCAGTACTTC. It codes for CASSRIGQVLGYEQYF.